This T cell receptor beta chain was documented in a study of cytomegalovirus exposure and HLA in healthy donors. Remarks on this clone: As yet, its antigen is unknown.

General study points: Specific recognition of CMV antigens was confirmed in vitro for three chains (all CMV-associated).

PCR used 60 Vbeta primers and 13 Jbeta primers. Measured with immunoSEQ multiplex PCR; TCRdb has only the in-frame clones, and not every one. The top ten hold approximately 2.3% of the sample, which has about 88,000 clones, approximately 90% seen once. The study sampled nominally healthy donors, though unrecorded immune exposures were likely. V shed 5 bases and J shed 6 bases, with 16 bases lying between them. The germline CDR1 and CDR2 sequences are SGHTA and FQGNSA. The CDR3 spans 15 residues. This chain links TRBV7-2 with TRBJ2-2; D might be TRBD2 (5 bases). The sequenced sample was PBMCs. The TCR originated in a man younger than 30 in good health and CMV-seronegative. The CDR3 coding sequence is TGTGCCAGCAGCCAGAAGTCGGGGAGCGCCGGGGAGCTGTTTTTT. Its translation: CASSQKSGSAGELFF.